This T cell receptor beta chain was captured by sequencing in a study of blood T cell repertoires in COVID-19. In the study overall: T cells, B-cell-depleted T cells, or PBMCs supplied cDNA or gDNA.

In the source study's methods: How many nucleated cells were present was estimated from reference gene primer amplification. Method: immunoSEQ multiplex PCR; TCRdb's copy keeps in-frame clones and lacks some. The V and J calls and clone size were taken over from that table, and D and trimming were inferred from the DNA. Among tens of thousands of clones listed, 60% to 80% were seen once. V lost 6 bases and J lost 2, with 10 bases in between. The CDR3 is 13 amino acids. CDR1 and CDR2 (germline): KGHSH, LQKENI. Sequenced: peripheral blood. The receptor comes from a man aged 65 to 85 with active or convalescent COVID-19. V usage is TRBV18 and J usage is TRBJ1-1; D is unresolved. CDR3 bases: TGTGCCAGCTCCACGGACTCTAACACTGAAGCTTTCTTT. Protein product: CASSTDSNTEAFF.